This is a list of T cell receptor beta chains from one sample in a study of cytomegalovirus exposure and HLA in healthy donors. TCRdb's copy holds only in-frame clones and misses some; the assay was immunoSEQ multiplex PCR. The table records almost 200,000 clones, about 76% of them present only once. The sample consisted of PBMCs. Receptors originate from a male donor in good health and CMV-seropositive. Both conserved end residues are part of each CDR3. A D gene is named only where the DNA matches it firmly. Rows give clone size only sometimes, using once, few, many, or a class for an expanded clone.

V	J	size	D	CDR3	DNA
TRBV7-7	TRBJ2-7	few	.	CASSLAGGGYEQYF	TGTGCCAGCAGCTTAGCTGGGGGAGGCTACGAGCAGTACTTC
TRBV11-3	TRBJ2-7	.	TRBD2	CASSSTSGGEQYF	TGTGCCAGCAGCTCGACTAGCGGGGGCGAGCAGTACTTC
TRBV4-3	TRBJ2-1	.	TRBD2	CASSQGLAGANEQFF	TGCGCCAGCAGCCAAGGACTAGCGGGAGCCAATGAGCAGTTCTTC
TRBV6-5	TRBJ1-2	.	TRBD1	CASSSGTGGTYGYTF	TGTGCCAGCAGTTCCGGGACAGGGGGCACCTATGGCTACACCTTC
TRBV7-2	TRBJ2-7	.	.	CASSLAGDSYEQYF	TGTGCCAGCAGCTTAGCAGGGGACTCCTACGAGCAGTACTTC
TRBV19	TRBJ2-2	.	TRBD2	CASSRGRAVELFF	TGTGCCAGTAGTCGCGGGAGGGCCGTGGAGCTGTTTTTT
TRBV11-2	TRBJ2-1	.	TRBD1	CASSQGQSYNEQFF	TGTGCCAGCAGCCAGGGACAGTCATACAATGAGCAGTTCTTC
TRBV9	TRBJ2-7	.	TRBD1	CASSAQTGDFREQYF	TGTGCCAGCAGCGCCCAGACAGGGGATTTCCGCGAGCAGTACTTC
TRBV5-8	TRBJ1-4	.	.	CASTPRRVTNEKLFF	TGTGCCAGCACCCCCCGGCGGGTCACTAATGAAAAACTGTTTTTT
TRBV7-8	TRBJ2-4	.	TRBD2	CASSLFQREGNIQYF	TGTGCCAGCAGCTTATTCCAGCGGGAGGGAAACATTCAGTACTTC
TRBV7-6	TRBJ2-7	.	.	CASRQLPRGGYEQYF	TGTGCCAGCAGACAATTGCCTAGAGGCGGCTACGAGCAGTACTTC
TRBV4-1	TRBJ2-1	.	.	CASSQDYPSFSHNEQFF	TGCGCCAGCAGCCAAGATTACCCTAGCTTCTCCCACAATGAGCAGTTCTTC
TRBV5-1	TRBJ2-1	.	TRBD2	CASSLESSGKNEQFF	TGCGCCAGCAGCTTGGAGTCTAGCGGTAAGAATGAGCAGTTCTTC
TRBV7-7	TRBJ2-5	.	TRBD1	CASSRDRASGQETQYF	TGTGCCAGCAGCCGGGACAGGGCATCGGGCCAAGAGACCCAGTACTTC
TRBV5-4	TRBJ2-3	.	.	CASSSWDKSTDTQYF	TGTGCCAGCAGCTCCTGGGACAAGAGCACAGATACGCAGTATTTT
TRBV14	TRBJ2-1	.	TRBD2	CASSPLEGGSYEQFF	TGTGCCAGCAGCCCTTTGGAGGGAGGGTCTTATGAGCAGTTCTTC
TRBV7-9	TRBJ1-6	.	.	CASSLERSFNSPLHF	TGTGCCAGCAGCTTAGAGAGGTCTTTTAATTCACCCCTCCACTTT
TRBV11-2	TRBJ1-3	.	.	CASCPVTGNTIYF	TGTGCCAGTTGCCCGGTGACTGGAAACACCATATATTTT
TRBV5-4	TRBJ1-6	.	.	CASSPRGRSNSPLHF	TGTGCCAGCAGCCCGCGGGGGCGGTCGAATTCACCCCTCCACTTT
TRBV5-5	TRBJ2-5	.	TRBD2	CASSPTSGRTGETQYF	TGTGCCAGCAGCCCGACTAGCGGTAGGACGGGAGAGACCCAGTACTTC
TRBV5-1	TRBJ2-2	once	.	CASNRETNTGELFF	TGCGCCAGCAACAGGGAAACGAACACCGGGGAGCTGTTTTTT
TRBV7-2	TRBJ1-6	.	.	CASSPLTGSNNSPLHF	TGTGCCAGCAGCCCTCTTACAGGGAGTAACAATTCACCCCTCCACTTT
TRBV30	TRBJ1-1	.	.	CAWSPSRYTEAFF	TGTGCCTGGAGTCCTTCCCGGTACACTGAAGCTTTCTTT
TRBV9	TRBJ2-3	few	.	CASSVAATGTDTQYF	TGTGCCAGCAGCGTGGCGGCTACGGGGACAGATACGCAGTATTTT
TRBV2	TRBJ1-1	.	.	CASSERGTEAFF	TGTGCCAGCAGTGAAAGAGGTACTGAAGCTTTCTTT
TRBV7-2	TRBJ2-3	.	TRBD2	CASSHPGLGLDTQYF	TGTGCCAGCAGTCATCCGGGACTAGGTCTAGATACGCAGTATTTT
TRBV7-9	TRBJ1-1	few	.	CASSLAAGFGTEAFF	TGTGCCAGCAGCTTAGCCGCAGGGTTTGGCACTGAAGCTTTCTTT
TRBV11-1	TRBJ2-1	.	TRBD2	CASSLARGTSGSNNEQFF	TGTGCCAGCAGCTTAGCGCGAGGGACTAGCGGGTCTAACAATGAGCAGTTCTTC
TRBV19	TRBJ1-5	.	TRBD1	CASSETGASQAQHF	TGTGCCAGTAGTGAGACAGGGGCGTCCCAGGCCCAGCATTTT
TRBV18	TRBJ2-5	.	.	CASSSTQAETQYF	TGTGCCAGCTCGTCCACTCAAGCGGAGACCCAGTACTTC
TRBV5-1	TRBJ1-3	.	TRBD1	CASSGQGAGNTIYF	TGCGCCAGCAGCGGGCAGGGGGCTGGAAACACCATATATTTT
TRBV9	TRBJ2-7	once	TRBD1	CASGGGTGVKQYF	TGTGCCAGCGGGGGGGGGACAGGGGTGAAGCAGTACTTC
TRBV27	TRBJ1-1	.	.	CASSELGHLNTEAFF	TGTGCCAGCAGTGAATTGGGACACTTGAACACTGAAGCTTTCTTT
TRBV28	TRBJ2-7	.	TRBD2	CASKWGGRPEQYF	TGTGCCAGCAAGTGGGGGGGGAGGCCCGAGCAGTACTTC
TRBV6-4	TRBJ1-5	.	TRBD1	CASSHRGANQPQHF	TGTGCCAGCAGCCACAGGGGGGCGAATCAGCCCCAGCATTTT
TRBV7-3	TRBJ2-1	.	.	CASTSSYNEQFF	TGTGCCAGCACCTCCTCCTACAATGAGCAGTTCTTC
TRBV25-1	TRBJ2-1	few	TRBD2	CASRLAGGPGLEQFF	TGTGCCAGCAGACTAGCGGGAGGGCCCGGGCTGGAGCAGTTCTTC
TRBV7-2	TRBJ1-5	.	.	CASSRTRGPNQPQHF	TGTGCCAGCAGCCGTACTCGGGGTCCTAATCAGCCCCAGCATTTT
TRBV5-1	TRBJ2-6	.	.	CASREFLSSGANVLTF	TGCGCCAGCAGGGAGTTCCTCAGCTCTGGGGCCAACGTCCTGACTTTC
TRBV6-5	TRBJ2-1	.	.	CASSPNGGYEQFF	TGTGCCAGCAGCCCCAATGGGGGGTATGAGCAGTTCTTC
TRBV5-1	TRBJ2-5	few	.	CASSLHLETQYF	TGCGCCAGCAGCTTGCATTTGGAGACCCAGTACTTC
TRBV6-5	TRBJ2-1	.	.	CASSYSGGRTEQFF	TGTGCCAGCAGTTACTCCGGGGGTCGTACGGAGCAGTTCTTC
TRBV4-3	TRBJ1-1	few	TRBD1	CASSQGAGTENTEAFF	TGCGCCAGCAGCCAAGGGGCCGGGACAGAGAACACTGAAGCTTTCTTT
TRBV6-5	TRBJ1-2	few	.	CASSYTKAGVGYTF	TGTGCCAGCAGTTACACGAAGGCGGGAGTTGGTTACACCTTC
TRBV11-3	TRBJ2-1	once	.	CASSPGTEQFF	TGTGCCAGCTCCCCTGGGACAGAGCAGTTCTTC
TRBV7-3	TRBJ2-7	.	TRBD2	CASSFQAGGLYEQYF	TGTGCCAGCAGCTTCCAAGCGGGGGGCCTCTACGAGCAGTACTTC
TRBV4-2	TRBJ2-7	.	.	CASSQAAGTSSYEQYF	TGTGCCAGCAGCCAAGCAGCGGGGACAAGCTCCTACGAGCAGTACTTC
TRBV7-9	TRBJ2-5	.	TRBD1	CASSPGTGDSGETQYF	TGTGCCAGCAGCCCCGGGACAGGGGATTCGGGGGAGACCCAGTACTTC
TRBV6-1	TRBJ1-1	.	.	CASSEQGIGAFF	TGTGCCAGCAGTGAACAGGGTATTGGAGCTTTCTTT
TRBV20-1	TRBJ2-7	.	TRBD1	CSAPGGRQYF	TGCAGTGCTCCAGGGGGTCGGCAGTACTTC
TRBV28	TRBJ2-7	.	.	CASFLQPYEQYF	TGTGCCAGCTTCCTACAGCCCTACGAGCAGTACTTC
TRBV27	TRBJ2-3	.	.	CASRTSTDTQYF	TGTGCCAGCAGGACTAGCACAGATACGCAGTATTTT
TRBV19	TRBJ2-1	few	.	CASSKGFGRAYNEQFF	TGTGCCAGTAGTAAGGGTTTCGGCAGGGCTTACAATGAGCAGTTCTTC
TRBV2	TRBJ2-1	.	.	CASRSGTQINEQFF	TGTGCCAGCAGATCCGGGACTCAGATCAATGAGCAGTTCTTC